The entry below describes one T cell receptor beta chain. Antigen specificity is unknown. This record belongs to a study of OX40 agonist ivuxolimab in advanced cancers. Study as a whole: With ivuxolimab, an agonistic anti-OX40 (CD134) antibody, patients were treated. A history of anti-PD-1, anti-PD-L1 or anti-CTLA-4 therapy was acceptable, and 40% had some.

TCRdb keeps only in-frame clones here, not all; method: immunoSEQ multiplex PCR. The data hold 95,000 to 150,000 clones, with roughly 95% observed a single time. The CDR3 is made up of 15 amino acids. Germline V gene data show CDR1 as SGDLS and CDR2 as YYNGEE. The V segment lost 4 bases and the J segment 4 bases; nucleotides outside the gene matches: 10. Study results and caveats: The antigen specificity of the peripheral T cells (those that were expanded) was not determined.

The genes are TRBV9 and TRBJ1-1; 7 nucleotides agree with TRBD1. The clonotype comes from an adult with an advanced solid tumor such as melanoma, head and neck, liver or kidney cancer. Sample: CD4+ or CD8+ T cells sorted from blood, taken in a trial of the OX40 agonist ivuxolimab. CDR3 amino acids: CASSPFGAGGTEAFF. As DNA, the CDR3 is TGTGCCAGCAGCCCATTCGGGGCAGGGGGCACTGAAGCTTTCTTT.